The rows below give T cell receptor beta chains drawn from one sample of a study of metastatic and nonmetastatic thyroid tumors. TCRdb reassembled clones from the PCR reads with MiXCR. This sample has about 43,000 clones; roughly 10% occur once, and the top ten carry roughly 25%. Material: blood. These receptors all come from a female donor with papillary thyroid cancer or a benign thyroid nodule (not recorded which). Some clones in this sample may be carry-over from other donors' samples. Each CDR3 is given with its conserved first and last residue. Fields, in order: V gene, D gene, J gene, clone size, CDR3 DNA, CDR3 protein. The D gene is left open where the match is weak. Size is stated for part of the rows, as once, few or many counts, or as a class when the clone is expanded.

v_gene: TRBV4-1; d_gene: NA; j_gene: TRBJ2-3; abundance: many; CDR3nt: TGCGCCAGCAGCCAAGAGGTTGGGGGTAAGCATTTT; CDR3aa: CASSQEVGGKHF
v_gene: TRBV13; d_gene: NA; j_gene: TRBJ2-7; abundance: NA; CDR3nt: TGTGCCAGCAAAGGGGTCTCGGAATACGAGCAGTACTTC; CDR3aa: CASKGVSEYEQYF
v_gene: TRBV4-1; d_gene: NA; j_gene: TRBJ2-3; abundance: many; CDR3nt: TGCGCCAGCAGCCAAGTCGGCAGCCGCACAGATACGCAGTATTTT; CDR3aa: CASSQVGSRTDTQYF
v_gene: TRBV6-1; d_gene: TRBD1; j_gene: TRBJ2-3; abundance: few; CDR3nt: TGTGCCAGCAGAAACCCGGGACAGTGGAGCACATATACGCAGTATTTT; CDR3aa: CASRNPGQWSTYTQYF
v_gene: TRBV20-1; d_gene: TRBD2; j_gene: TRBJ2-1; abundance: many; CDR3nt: TGCAGTGCAAGACTAGCGGGAACGGGTGAGCAGTTCTTC; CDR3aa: CSARLAGTGEQFF
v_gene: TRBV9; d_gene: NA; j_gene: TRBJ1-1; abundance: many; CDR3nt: TGTGCCAGCAGCGTAGACGGGGGCACTGAAGCTTTCTTT; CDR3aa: CASSVDGGTEAFF
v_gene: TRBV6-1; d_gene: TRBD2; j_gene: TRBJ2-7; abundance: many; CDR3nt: TGTGCCAGCCGGGGCCCTAGCGGGAGCCACGAGCAGTACTTC; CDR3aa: CASRGPSGSHEQYF
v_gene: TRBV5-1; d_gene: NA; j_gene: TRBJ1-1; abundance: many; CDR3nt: TGCGCCAGCAGCTTGGGCATGGGAACGGGGACTGAAGCTTTCTTT; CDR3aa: CASSLGMGTGTEAFF
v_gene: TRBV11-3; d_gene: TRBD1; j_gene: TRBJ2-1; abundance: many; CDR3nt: TGTGCCAGCAGCTACAGGGGTGGTGAGCAGTTCTTC; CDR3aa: CASSYRGGEQFF
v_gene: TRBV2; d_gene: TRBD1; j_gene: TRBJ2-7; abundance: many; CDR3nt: TGTGCCAGCAGGGTCACAGGGGCCTACGAGCAGTACTTC; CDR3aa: CASRVTGAYEQYF
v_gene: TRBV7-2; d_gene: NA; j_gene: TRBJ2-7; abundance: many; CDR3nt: TGTGCCAGCAGCTTAGATAGGACGGGCTACGAGCAGTACTTC; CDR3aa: CASSLDRTGYEQYF
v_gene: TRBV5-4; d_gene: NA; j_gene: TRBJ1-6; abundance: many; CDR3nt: TGTGCCAGCAGCTTGGGTGGGCCCGGCTCACCCCTCCACTTT; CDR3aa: CASSLGGPGSPLHF
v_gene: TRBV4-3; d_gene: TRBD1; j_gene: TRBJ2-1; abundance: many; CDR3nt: TGCGCCAGCAGCCGAGGTCGGGACAGAAATTACAATGAGCAGTTCTTC; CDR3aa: CASSRGRDRNYNEQFF
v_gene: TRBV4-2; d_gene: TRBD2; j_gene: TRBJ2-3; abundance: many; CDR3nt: TGTGCCAGCAGCCAAGATTCGCTAGCGGAAAGCACAGATACGCAGTATTTT; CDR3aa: CASSQDSLAESTDTQYF
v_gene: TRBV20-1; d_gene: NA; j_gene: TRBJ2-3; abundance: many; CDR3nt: TGCAGTGCTAGTGGAGGGGTGGGCACAGATACGCAGTATTTT; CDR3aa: CSASGGVGTDTQYF
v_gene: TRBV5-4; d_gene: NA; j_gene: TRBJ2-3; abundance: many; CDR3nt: TGTGCCAGCAGCAGTGGCGGTAGCACAGATACGCAGTATTTT; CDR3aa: CASSSGGSTDTQYF
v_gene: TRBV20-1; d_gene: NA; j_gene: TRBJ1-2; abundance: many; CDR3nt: TGCAGTGCTAGAGATTTTGCACAGGGCTACACCTTC; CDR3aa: CSARDFAQGYTF
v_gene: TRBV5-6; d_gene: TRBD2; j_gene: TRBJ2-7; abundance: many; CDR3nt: TGTGCCAGCAGCTCGCGACTAGCGGGAGGCCCACGGGACTACGAGCAGTACTTC; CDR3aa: CASSSRLAGGPRDYEQYF
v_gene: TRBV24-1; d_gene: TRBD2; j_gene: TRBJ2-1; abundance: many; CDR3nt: TGTGCCACCAGTGATTCGACTAGCGGGAACAATGAGCAGTTCTTC; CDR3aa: CATSDSTSGNNEQFF
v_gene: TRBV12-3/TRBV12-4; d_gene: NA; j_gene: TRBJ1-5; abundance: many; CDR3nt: TGTGCCAGCAGCCCCCAGGGGAATCAGCCCCAGCATTTT; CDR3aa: CASSPQGNQPQHF
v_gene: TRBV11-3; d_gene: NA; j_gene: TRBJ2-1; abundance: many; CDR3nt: TGTGCCAGCAGCCCAAACGTCGGGGGTAATGAGCAGTTCTTC; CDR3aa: CASSPNVGGNEQFF
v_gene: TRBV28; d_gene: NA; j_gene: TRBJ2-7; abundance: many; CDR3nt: TGTGCCAGCAGCCGGATGGGGTACGAGCAGTACTTC; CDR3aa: CASSRMGYEQYF
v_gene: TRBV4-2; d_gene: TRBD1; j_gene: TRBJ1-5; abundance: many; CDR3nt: TGTGCCAGCAGCCAAGGTGGAGGACAGGCGTTTAGGTCCCAGCATTTT; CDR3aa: CASSQGGGQAFRSQHF
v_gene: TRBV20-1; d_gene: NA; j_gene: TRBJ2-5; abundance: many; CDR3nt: TGCAGTGCTCTCCCGGACGGTAACCAAGAGACCCAGTACTTC; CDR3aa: CSALPDGNQETQYF
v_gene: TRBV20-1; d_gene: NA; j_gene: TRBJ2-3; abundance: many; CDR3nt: TGCAGTGCTACTATCTGGGACTTAAGGGGGACAGATACGCAGTATTTT; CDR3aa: CSATIWDLRGTDTQYF
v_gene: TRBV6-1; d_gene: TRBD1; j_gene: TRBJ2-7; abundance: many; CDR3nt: TGTGCCAGCACCCAGGGGGCCTTGGGGGAGCAGTACTTC; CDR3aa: CASTQGALGEQYF
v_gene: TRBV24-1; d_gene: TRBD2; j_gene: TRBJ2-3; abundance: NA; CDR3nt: TGTGCCACCAGTGAGGTGACTAGCGGGAGGATATTGAGCGGCACAGATACGCAGTATTTT; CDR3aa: CATSEVTSGRILSGTDTQYF
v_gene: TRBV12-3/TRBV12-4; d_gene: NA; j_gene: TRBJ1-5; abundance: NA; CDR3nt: TGTGCCAGCAGTTGGGGTGAGGATCAGCGCCAGCACTTT; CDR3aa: CASSWGEDQRQHF
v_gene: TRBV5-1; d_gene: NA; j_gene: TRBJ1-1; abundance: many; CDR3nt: TGCGCCAGCAGCTTGGCCGTTAGTAACACTGAAGCTTTCTTT; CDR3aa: CASSLAVSNTEAFF
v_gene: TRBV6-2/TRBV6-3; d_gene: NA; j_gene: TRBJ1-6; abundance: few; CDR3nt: TGTGCCAGCAGTTACTCCCCCACGGGGAATTCACCCCTCCACTTT; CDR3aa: CASSYSPTGNSPLHF
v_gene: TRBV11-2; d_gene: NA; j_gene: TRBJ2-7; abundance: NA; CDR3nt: TGTGCCAGCAGCCCAGGGGACTCAAGCTCCTACGAGCAGTACTTC; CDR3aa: CASSPGDSSSYEQYF
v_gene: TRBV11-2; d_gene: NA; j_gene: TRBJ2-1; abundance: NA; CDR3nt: TGTGCCAGCAGCTTATCGTCAATCAATGAGCAGTTCTTC; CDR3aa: CASSLSSINEQFF
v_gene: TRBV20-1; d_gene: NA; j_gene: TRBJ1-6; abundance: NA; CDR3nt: TGCAGTGCAACAAGCCCAGGACAGAATAATTCACCCCTCCACTTT; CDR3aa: CSATSPGQNNSPLHF
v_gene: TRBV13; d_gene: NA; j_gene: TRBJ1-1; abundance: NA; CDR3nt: TGTGCCAGCAGCCAAGGGACGGGAGGTTACACTGAATCTCTCTTT; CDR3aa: CASSQGTGGYTESLF
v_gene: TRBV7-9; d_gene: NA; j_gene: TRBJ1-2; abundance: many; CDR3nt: TGTGCCAGCAGCTTAACAGGTGTGGACTATGGCTACACCTTC; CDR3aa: CASSLTGVDYGYTF
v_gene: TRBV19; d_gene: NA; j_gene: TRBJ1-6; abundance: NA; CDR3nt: TGTGCCAGTAGTCAAGGGGGACCGACACCCCTCCACTTT; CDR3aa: CASSQGGPTPLHF
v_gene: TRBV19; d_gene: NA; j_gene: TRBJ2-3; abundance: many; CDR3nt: TGTGCCAGTAGTATAGGGGGCAGGCACCTCACAGATACGCAGTATTTT; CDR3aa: CASSIGGRHLTDTQYF
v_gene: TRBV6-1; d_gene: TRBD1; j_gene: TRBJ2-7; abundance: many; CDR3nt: TGTGCCAGCGGTAACAGGGGCTCCTACGAGCAGTACTTC; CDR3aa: CASGNRGSYEQYF